The 30 T cell receptor beta chains below were found in one sample sequenced in a study of blood T cells in healthy people across ages. For the second PCR, which ran for 7 to 11 cycles, a sample-barcoded 5' primer and a J-beta primer mix were used. TCRdb reprocessed the 5' RACE reads with MiXCR, giving one entry per CDR3 protein. The sample holds roughly 1,500,000 distinct CDR3 sequences, roughly a third seen once. The sequencing input was blood. The receptors shown here come from a woman in her twenties or thirties in good health.

This chain joins TRBV20-1 and TRBJ2-4; the match to TRBD1 covers 9 bases. Gene TRBJ2-7 matches the end of the DNA better, so the J call may be wrong. The CDR3 runs to 14 residues. Germline CDR1 DFQATT, CDR2 SNEGSKA (reference sequence). The CDR3, as DNA: TGCAGTGCTAGGGACAGGGGTGGGTGCTACGAGCAGTACTTC. Translated, it gives CSARDRGGCYEQYF.

The V and J genes are TRBV4-1 and TRBJ1-2; D unresolved. Germline-derived CDR1 and CDR2 are MGHRA and YSYEKL. The CDR3 runs to 18 residues. The ends were cut back, 2 bases at V and 4 bases at J, with 23 bases in the middle. The CDR3 DNA is TGCGCCAGCAGCCAAACTGGGTCGGGCAGCTCCTTCTCCTATGGCTACACCTTC. Protein sequence: CASSQTGSGSSFSYGYTF.

The rearrangement joins TRBV20-1 to TRBJ2-3, with D unresolved. V was cut by 3 bases and J by 5 bases, with 12 bases left in between. The CDR3 sequence is 13 residues long. CDR1 and CDR2 (germline): DFQATT, SNEGSKA (reference sequence). The CDR3 region has the DNA TGCAGTGCTAGGTACGGCCCCCAAGATACGCAGTATTTT. It specifies CSARYGPQDTQYF.

The rearrangement joins TRBV5-1 to TRBJ1-6; D may be TRBD1 (6 bases). V was shortened by 4 bases and J by 10 bases, with 15 bases between the two germline ends. The CDR3 is made up of 14 amino acids. CDR1 and CDR2 (germline): SGHRS, YFSETQ. The CDR3 DNA reads as TGCGCCAGCAGCCTAGGGACATCTAGGTCACCCCTCCACTTT. This encodes CASSLGTSRSPLHF.

This clonotype was observed once. This chain uses TRBV18 with TRBJ1-2; TRBD1 is a possible D gene (5 bases). The germline V gene has CDR1 KGHSH and CDR2 LQKENI. The CDR3 consists of 17 residues. V was shortened by 2 bases and J by 0 bases, with 16 bases between the two germline ends. The CDR3 reads CASSPAAGGPSNYGYTF. The CDR3 DNA sequence: TGTGCCAGCTCACCAGCGGCGGGGGGACCTTCTAACTATGGCTACACCTTC.

This chain connects TRBV7-9 to TRBJ2-1; TRBD1 matches at 10 bases. The CDR3 is made up of 15 amino acids. After removal of 5 bases from V and 6 bases from J, the junction contained 7 bases not matched to a gene. The germline V gene encodes CDR1 SEHNR and CDR2 FQNEAQ (reference sequence). The CDR3 sequence is CASSAKRTGGNEQFF. CDR3 nucleotides: TGTGCCAGCAGCGCTAAGAGGACAGGGGGCAATGAGCAGTTCTTC.

This clonotype was seen only once. The CDR3 here is CASSPSRGRAGDPGELFF. The CDR3 coding sequence is TGTGCCAGCAGCCCATCCCGAGGACGAGCGGGAGATCCCGGGGAGCTGTTTTTT. The chain employs TRBV9 and TRBJ2-2, with 8 positions matching TRBD2. Trimming cost V 4 bases and J 6 bases; bases outside gene matches: 17. The germline V gene has CDR1 SGDLS and CDR2 YYNGEE. The CDR3 is 18 amino acids.

In regard to this clonotype: Likely a read error: the CDR3 ends without its conserved phenylalanine or tryptophan. The chain is built from TRBV5-1 and TRBJ2-5; 10 bases agree with TRBD1. V dropped 4 bases and J dropped 6; count of bases not matched to a gene: 9. From germline, CDR1 is SGHRS and CDR2 YFSETQ. The CDR3 runs 15 residues. The CDR3 DNA follows: TGCGCCAGCAGCCCGGAACCGGGACAGGGGCAGACCCAGTACTCC. This encodes CASSPEPGQGQTQYS.

This clonotype was recorded a few times. This chain connects TRBV6-1 to TRBJ1-5, with D hard to call. In germline, CDR1 is MNHNS, CDR2 SASEGT. V lost 6 bases to trimming and J lost 5 bases, with 11 bases between them. The CDR3 extends over 13 amino acids. This CDR3 reads CASRWRADQPQHF. CDR3 nucleotide sequence: TGTGCCAGCAGGTGGAGGGCGGATCAGCCCCAGCATTTT.

The chain couples TRBV27 to TRBJ2-1; D remains ambiguous. The germline gives CDR1 MNHEY, CDR2 SMNVEV (reference sequence). Deletions cut 5 bases from V and 8 bases from J, with 16 bases between. The CDR3 has 14 amino acids. The CDR3 nucleotides read TGTGCCAGCAGTCCTCTAACGAGCTTCCATGAGCAGTTCTTC. Residues: CASSPLTSFHEQFF.

This chain uses TRBV29-1 with TRBJ2-1; TRBD2 might be the D (5 bases). The CDR3 covers 15 residues. The V and J ends lost 4 bases and 2 bases respectively, with 15 bases between them. Per germline, CDR1 SQVTM and CDR2 ANQGSEA. The CDR3, as DNA: TGCAGCGTTGTCTCCGGGGTAGTTACCTACAATGAGCAGTTCTTC. Residues: CSVVSGVVTYNEQFF.

This clonotype has ten or more counts. This chain links TRBV5-1 with TRBJ2-3; no firm D call. Per the germline V gene, CDR1 is SGHRS and CDR2 is YFSETQ. The CDR3 extends over 15 amino acids. Between the trimmed V and J ends, which lost 0 bases and 2 bases, there was a span of 10 bases. The CDR3 region has the DNA TGCGCCAGCAGCTTGGGGGCGGCAGTCACAGATACGCAGTATTTT. It specifies CASSLGAAVTDTQYF.

This clonotype was found a few times. This sequence joins TRBV9 and TRBJ2-1; no reliable D call. The CDR3 runs to 14 residues. The V end was cut by 6 bases, the J end by 6 bases, with 16 bases between. The germline V gene has CDR1 SGDLS and CDR2 YYNGEE. The CDR3 nucleotides read TGTGCCAGCACCCCAGGAACCCGAGGCAATGAGCAGTTCTTC. It translates to CASTPGTRGNEQFF.

This clonotype has just a few counts. Mismatch with germline at one junction end may stem from a read error. In DNA, the CDR3 is TGTGCCAGCAGCTTAGGTAGGGGGAATGAAGCTTTCTTT. Its translation is CASSLGRGNEAFF. The chain joins TRBV12-3 or TRBV12-4 to TRBJ1-1; weak D call: TRBD1 (6 bases). The CDR3 runs 13 residues.

Notes on this clonotype: At one of its ends the junction is not consistent with the germline gene, which may arise from a read error. The chain combines TRBV29-1 with TRBJ1-2; unclear D gene. Germline CDR1 and CDR2: SQVTM and ANQGSEA. The CDR3 consists of 9 residues. The CDR3 DNA reads as TGCAGCGCGGACTACGGCTACACCTTC. It encodes CSADYGYTF. Full variable domain (missing parts from reference TRBV29-1 and TRBJ1-2): SAVISQKPSRDICQRGTSLTIQCQVDSQVTMMFWYRQQPGQSLTLIATANQGSEATYESGFVIDKFPISRPNLTFSTLTVSNMSPEDSSIYLCSADYGYTFGSGTRLTVV.

The chain is built from TRBV6-2 or TRBV6-3 and TRBJ1-2; the D gene is possibly TRBD1 (5 bases). The V and J ends lost 7 bases and 6 bases respectively, with 18 bases between them. Germline CDR1 reads MNHEY; CDR2 reads SVGEGT. The CDR3 spans 14 residues. The CDR3 loop is CASMTAGRMNGYTF. The CDR3 DNA sequence: TGTGCCAGCATGACGGCAGGGAGGATGAATGGCTACACCTTC.

V usage is TRBV20-1 and J usage is TRBJ2-2; 10 bases agree with TRBD2. Trimming removed 3 bases from V and 6 bases from J; junction bases left unmatched: 4. Germline CDR1 DFQATT, CDR2 SNEGSKA (reference sequence). This CDR3 comprises 14 residues. CDR3 residues: CSASRLAGAGELFF. The CDR3 coding sequence is TGCAGTGCTAGCAGGCTAGCGGGAGCCGGGGAGCTGTTTTTT.

In this sample, this clonotype turned up a few times. This chain connects TRBV6-2 or TRBV6-3 to TRBJ1-1; perhaps TRBD1 as D (5 bases). Germline V CDR1 and CDR2: MNHEY, SVGEGT. The CDR3 has 16 amino acids. V lost 6 bases to trimming and J lost 0 bases, with 17 bases between them. The CDR3 loop is CASSHPRGLVNTEAFF. In DNA form, the CDR3 reads TGTGCCAGCAGCCACCCGCGGGGACTTGTGAACACTGAAGCTTTCTTT.

Of note for this clonotype: The junction differs from germline at one of its ends, possibly a read error. The V gene is TRBV2, the J gene TRBJ1-4; possible D gene TRBD1, 5 bases. CDR1 is SNHLY and CDR2 is FYNNEI in the germline V gene. This CDR3 comprises 14 residues. The CDR3, as DNA: TGTGCCAGCAGCGAAGACAGACAGTTTGAAAAACTGTTTTTT. This translates into CASSEDRQFEKLFF.

This clonotype was counted between two and nine times. The rearrangement joins TRBV24-1 to TRBJ2-5, with D uncertain. V was shortened by 5 bases and J by 2 bases, with 20 bases between the two germline ends. The germline gives CDR1 KGHDR, CDR2 SFDVKD. There are 17 residues in the CDR3. The CDR3, as DNA: TGTGCCACCAGTGCCCTGACGAACCACCCGAGGCAAGAGACCCAGTACTTC. This codes for CATSALTNHPRQETQYF.

This clonotype was picked up a small number of times. V is TRBV10-3 and J is TRBJ2-1; 10 bases map to TRBD2. The CDR3 covers 13 residues. Germline-derived CDR1 and CDR2 are ENHRY and SYGVKD. Trimming cost V 2 bases and J 9 bases; bases outside gene matches: 1. This CDR3 reads CAISETSGVEQFF. In DNA form, the CDR3 reads TGTGCCATCAGTGAGACTAGCGGGGTTGAGCAGTTCTTC.

This clonotype was found once. The junction and the germline gene differ at one end; a read error may be behind it. V is TRBV20-1 and J is TRBJ2-1, with 7 bases that match TRBD1. This CDR3 has 16 residues. From germline, CDR1 is DFQATT and CDR2 SNEGSKA (reference sequence). The CDR3 sequence: CSARDGGRGSYIEQFF. The CDR3 coding sequence is TGCAGTGCTAGAGATGGGGGCAGGGGGAGCTACATTGAGCAGTTCTTC.

This clonotype occurred many times. The rearrangement joins TRBV4-1 to TRBJ2-7; unclear D gene. This CDR3 is 18 amino acids long. Germline CDR1 and CDR2: MGHRA and YSYEKL. Trimming left V 0 bases short and J 2 bases short, with 20 bases between. CDR3 amino acids: CASSQESGIAEITYEQYF. For the CDR3, the DNA is TGCGCCAGCAGCCAAGAGTCTGGGATCGCGGAGATTACCTACGAGCAGTACTTC.

The table lists this clonotype with many counts. V is TRBV29-1 and J is TRBJ2-7; D assignment may be TRBD1 or TRBD2 (5 bases each). Germline-derived CDR1 and CDR2 are SQVTM and ANQGSEA. The CDR3 loop spans 11 amino acids. Trimming cost V 4 bases and J 6 bases, with 10 bases left between them. The CDR3 DNA follows: TGCAGCGTTGGATGGGGGTTCGAGCAGTACTTC. Its translation: CSVGWGFEQYF.

This clonotype has only a few counts. This sequence joins TRBV20-1 and TRBJ1-2; D remains unclear. Trimming took 6 bases from V and 4 from J, leaving 15 bases between them. Germline lookup yields CDR1 DFQATT and CDR2 SNEGSKA (reference sequence). CDR3 length equals 13 residues. The CDR3 bases are TGCAGTGCAAGGGTTGTTGGCAGCTATGGCTACACCTTC. Its protein product is CSARVVGSYGYTF.

This sequence joins TRBV20-1 and TRBJ2-3; the D call may be TRBD1 or TRBD2 (5 bases each). Looked up from germline, CDR1 is DFQATT and CDR2 is SNEGSKA (reference sequence). This CDR3 region has 13 residues. The V gene lost 1 base and the J gene lost 5 bases, with 10 bases spanning the gap. CDR3 bases: TGCAGTGCTAGAGTTGGGGGTGAAGATACGCAGTATTTT. Residues: CSARVGGEDTQYF.

This clonotype was counted a few times. This rearrangement joins TRBV3-1 to TRBJ2-3; possible D gene TRBD1, 6 bases. V was cut by 5 bases and J by 2 bases, with 11 bases left in between. CDR3 length: 14 residues. CDR1 is LGHDT and CDR2 is YNNKEL in the germline V gene (reference sequence). CDR3 in DNA: TGTGCCAGCAGCGAAACAGGGTACACAGATACGCAGTATTTT. This translates into CASSETGYTDTQYF.

This clonotype has just a few counts. The chain employs TRBV11-2 and TRBJ2-7, with a possible D match to TRBD2 (6 bases). The CDR3 is 13 residues long. Germline loops: CDR1 SGHAT, CDR2 FQNNGV. Trimming shortened V by 4 bases and J by 3 bases, and 10 bases separated the two germline ends. In DNA form, the CDR3 reads TGTGCCAGCAGCTATCAGGGACTCTACGAGCAGTACTTC. Translating it yields CASSYQGLYEQYF.

J is TRBJ2-5 and V is TRBV28, with a tentative D call TRBD2 (6 bases). Germline V gene data show CDR1 as MDHEN and CDR2 as SYDVKM. The V gene lost 3 bases and the J gene lost 2 bases, with 13 bases spanning the gap. The CDR3 totals 15 residues. CDR3 sequence reads: CASSFESGRQETQYF. CDR3 coding DNA: TGTGCCAGCAGTTTTGAAAGCGGGCGACAAGAGACCCAGTACTTC.

The table lists this clonotype with a count of one. The CDR3 region is CASSSMTRGRTNVEYF. In DNA form, the CDR3 reads TGTGCCAGCAGTTCCATGACTAGAGGGAGAACGAATGTGGAGTATTTT. V gene TRBV12-3 or TRBV12-4 combines with J gene TRBJ2-3, with D tentatively TRBD2 (6 bases). The CDR3 is 16 residues long. The V and J ends lost 4 bases and 13 bases respectively, with 27 bases between them.